Presented here are 26 T cell receptor beta chains from one specimen sequenced in a study of blood T cell repertoires in COVID-19. Repertoires were generated with immunoSEQ multiplex PCR, while TCRdb's copy carries only in-frame clones and drops some. The data show around 450,000 clones, about 90% seen once. Sequencing was carried out using PBMCs or T cells enriched from blood (not recorded which). These receptors all stem from a woman aged 18-29 years with acute COVID-19.

This clone was picked up one time. In nucleotides, the CDR3 is TGTGCCAGCAGTCTCCTCACTTACGAGCAGTACTTC. Its protein is CASSLLTYEQYF. This chain joins TRBV12-3 or TRBV12-4 and TRBJ2-7; D is unclear. The CDR3 has 12 residues. With 5 bases removed from V and 4 bases from J, the gap between germline ends came to 9 bases.

The V gene is TRBV27, the J gene TRBJ1-3; TRBD1 agrees at 7 bases. Germline-derived CDR1 and CDR2 are MNHEY and SMNVEV (reference sequence). Trimming took 4 bases from V and 3 from J; bases not matched to a gene: 18. The CDR3 consists of 19 residues. CDR3 coding DNA: TGTGCCAGCAGTTCGAAGGGGGCGGGTAAATATGTAGGTGGAAACACCATATATTTT. This codes for CASSSKGAGKYVGGNTIYF.

This clone was counted once. The chain has TRBV2 and TRBJ2-3; weak D call: TRBD2 (6 bases). CDR3 length: 12 residues. Germline V gene sequence: CDR1 SNHLY, CDR2 FYNNEI. V was cut by 8 bases and J by 10 bases, with 16 bases left in between. CDR3 protein: CASLRDAPPQYF. The CDR3 nucleotides read TGTGCCAGCTTGCGGGACGCCCCACCGCAGTATTTT.

The V call is TRBV7-9, the J call TRBJ2-7; D may be TRBD2 (5 bases). Germline V gene lookup returns CDR1 SEHNR and CDR2 FQNEAQ (reference sequence). This CDR3 has 16 amino acids. Trimming left V 5 bases short and J 1 base short, with 18 bases between. The CDR3 sequence: CASSPPGDYMSYEQYF. The CDR3 DNA follows: TGTGCCAGCAGCCCCCCAGGAGACTACATGTCCTACGAGCAGTACTTC.

The V gene is TRBV7-9, the J gene TRBJ2-7, with TRBD2 matching 9 bases. V lost 5 bases, J lost 9 bases, and 14 bases stayed unmatched. The CDR3 has 15 residues. Germline V CDR1 and CDR2: SEHNR, FQNEAQ (reference sequence). CDR3 in amino acids: CASSTQREAYGGQYF. CDR3 coding DNA: TGTGCCAGCAGCACACAGCGGGAGGCCTATGGAGGGCAGTACTTC. Looking up the rest from reference TRBV7-9 and TRBJ2-7 gives the full variable domain: DTGVSQNPRHKITKRGQNVTFRCDPISEHNRLYWYRQTLGQGPEFLTYFQNEAQLEKSRLLSDRFSAERPKGSFSTLEIQRTEQGDSAMYLCASSTQREAYGGQYFGPGTRLTVT.

The CDR3 sequence is CASSFGQSGNTIYF. DNA of the CDR3: TGTGCCAGCAGCTTCGGACAGTCAGGAAACACCATATATTTT. The chain carries TRBV13 and TRBJ1-3; D perhaps matches TRBD1 (6 bases). Germline CDR1 reads PRHDT; CDR2 reads FYEKMQ (reference sequence). The CDR3 sequence is 14 residues long. Trimming took off 3 bases at V and 4 bases at J, with 10 bases between the two ends.

The chain couples TRBV14 to TRBJ2-5; tentative D call: TRBD1 (5 bases). The CDR3 covers 19 residues. Germline V lookup: CDR1 SGHDN, CDR2 FVKESK. V lost 0 bases, J lost 7 bases, and 27 bases lay in between. The CDR3 region is CASSQDEGFGISGLGTQYF. The CDR3 DNA follows: TGTGCCAGCAGCCAAGATGAAGGTTTTGGTATTTCAGGGCTCGGGACCCAGTACTTC.

V and J are TRBV7-6 and TRBJ1-1, with 9 bases identical to TRBD1. Germline V lookup: CDR1 SGHVS, CDR2 FNYEAQ. V was clipped by 5 bases and J by 1 base; unmatched bases: 5. The CDR3 has 15 amino acids. In nucleotides, the CDR3 is TGTGCCAGCAGCATCGGACAGGGGTCGAACACTGAAGCTTTCTTT. Translated, it gives CASSIGQGSNTEAFF. Based on the CDR3 plus reference TRBV7-6 and TRBJ1-1, the full variable domain is GAGVSQSPRYKVTKRGQDVALRCDPISGHVSLYWYRQALGQGPEFLTYFNYEAQQDKSGLPNDRFSAERPEGSISTLTIQRTEQRDSAMYRCASSIGQGSNTEAFFGQGTRLTVV.

This sequence joins TRBV27 and TRBJ2-1; TRBD2 aligns across 12 bases. V gave up 4 bases and J gave up 8 bases; unmatched junction bases: 9. Germline CDR1 is MNHEY and CDR2 is SMNVEV (reference sequence). The CDR3 has 16 residues. The CDR3 sequence: CASSSPSSGGAYEQFF. Written as DNA, the CDR3 is TGTGCCAGCAGTTCCCCCTCTAGCGGGGGGGCGTATGAGCAGTTCTTC.

V is TRBV18 and J is TRBJ2-1, with D possibly being TRBD1 (6 bases). V was shortened by 4 bases and J by 2 bases, with 15 bases between the two germline ends. This CDR3 is built from 16 residues. Looked up from germline, CDR1 is KGHSH and CDR2 is LQKENI. CDR3: CASSREIRQAYNEQFF. CDR3 DNA sequence: TGTGCCAGCTCACGAGAAATCCGACAGGCCTACAATGAGCAGTTCTTC. Filled out from reference TRBV18 and TRBJ2-1, the complete variable domain reads NAGVMQNPRHLVRRRGQEARLRCSPMKGHSHVYWYRQLPEEGLKFMVYLQKENIIDESGMPKERFSAEFPKEGPSILRIQQVVRGDSAAYFCASSREIRQAYNEQFFGPGTRLTVL.

The chain couples TRBV5-6 to TRBJ1-2, with D perhaps TRBD1 (6 bases). The CDR3 consists of 14 residues. Germline V gene lookup returns CDR1 SGHDT and CDR2 YYEEEE. The V end lost 6 bases, the J end lost 2 bases, and 14 bases lay between the germline ends. The CDR3 loop is CASTSDRVNYGYTF. The CDR3 bases are TGTGCCAGCACCTCGGACAGAGTGAACTATGGCTACACCTTC. The whole variable domain, remainder taken from reference TRBV5-6 and TRBJ1-2, is DAGVTQSPTHLIKTRGQQVTLRCSPKSGHDTVSWYQQALGQGPQFIFQYYEEEERQRGNFPDRFSGHQFPNYSSELNVNALLLGDSALYLCASTSDRVNYGYTFGSGTRLTVV.

V and J are TRBV18 and TRBJ2-1, with TRBD1 identical over 7 bases. The ends lost 4 bases at V and 8 bases at J; junction bases unmatched: 11. CDR3 size: 15 residues. Germline V gives CDR1 KGHSH, CDR2 LQKENI. CDR3 DNA: TGTGCCAGCTCACAAGAAGGGGGCGCAGGATATGAGCAGTTCTTC. Protein product: CASSQEGGAGYEQFF.

This chain links TRBV18 with TRBJ2-5, with 9 nucleotides matching TRBD2. CDR1 is KGHSH and CDR2 is LQKENI in the germline V gene. After removal of 3 bases from V and 2 bases from J, the junction contained 7 bases not matched to a gene. The length of the CDR3 is 16 residues. CDR3 coding DNA: TGTGCCAGCTCACCGAGGCTAGCGGGGCCTCAAGAGACCCAGTACTTC. It is translated as CASSPRLAGPQETQYF.

This chain links TRBV11-1 with TRBJ2-7; D call uncertain. V was shortened by 5 bases and J by 1 base, with 18 bases between the two germline ends. The CDR3 contains 16 residues. Germline CDR1 is SGHAT and CDR2 is FQDESV (reference sequence). The CDR3 here is CASSRSGFPDSYEQYF. CDR3 nucleotides: TGTGCCAGCAGCCGTTCAGGTTTCCCCGATTCCTACGAGCAGTACTTC.

This chain uses TRBV28 with TRBJ1-3, with D possibly being TRBD1 (5 bases). CDR3 size: 16 residues. V was shortened by 5 bases and J by 1 base, with 15 bases between the two germline ends. The germline CDR1 and CDR2 sequences are MDHEN and SYDVKM. CDR3 protein: CASSDTGTVSGNTIYF. Written as DNA, the CDR3 is TGTGCCAGCAGTGATACAGGAACGGTATCTGGAAACACCATATATTTT.

J is TRBJ2-1 and V is TRBV29-1, with 7 bases that match TRBD1. Germline trimming cut 6 bases from V and 8 bases from J; bases unmatched to any gene: 7. There are 12 residues in the CDR3. Germline values: CDR1 SQVTM, CDR2 ANQGSEA. The CDR3 sequence: CSVGTAVDEQFF. Here the CDR3 DNA reads TGCAGCGTGGGGACAGCCGTCGATGAGCAGTTCTTC.

The rearrangement joins TRBV12-3 or TRBV12-4 to TRBJ1-2; D is undetermined. The CDR3 runs to 13 residues. V lost 1 base, J lost 5 bases, and 8 bases lay in between. CDR3 residues: CASSLGAGYGYTF. For the CDR3, the DNA is TGTGCCAGCAGTTTAGGGGCAGGATATGGCTACACCTTC.

The V and J genes are TRBV3-1 (or the pseudogene TRBV3-2) and TRBJ1-3; D call uncertain. The CDR3 length is 15 residues. V was pared by 0 bases and J by 1 base, with 7 bases between. From germline, CDR1 is LGHDT and CDR2 YNNKEL (reference sequence). The CDR3 loop is CASSQDPLSGNTIYF. As DNA, the CDR3 is TGTGCCAGCAGCCAAGACCCCCTATCTGGAAACACCATATATTTT.

Comment on this clone: The germline gene is not matched at one end of the junction; a read error may be the cause. The same CDR3 also results from other DNA sequences found in this sample. The rearrangement links TRBV19 to TRBJ1-5, with 9 bases that match TRBD1. This CDR3 contains 14 residues. Germline assignment: CDR1 LNHDA and CDR2 SQIVND (reference sequence). The CDR3 here is CASSLDRGNQPQHF. CDR3 in DNA: TGTGCCAGTAGTCTAGACAGGGGGAATCAGCCCCAGCATTTT.

The chain links TRBV7-9 to TRBJ2-7, with TRBD1 matching 9 bases. Trimming took 9 bases from V and 6 from J; bases not matched to a gene: 3. This CDR3 has 11 residues. The germline CDR1 and CDR2 sequences are SEHNR and FQNEAQ (reference sequence). CDR3 in amino acids: CASSDRGEQYF. In DNA form, the CDR3 reads TGTGCCAGTTCGGACAGGGGCGAGCAGTACTTC.

This chain joins TRBV5-1 and TRBJ2-5; 7 bases are a match to TRBD2. V was clipped by 0 bases and J by 7 bases; unmatched bases: 9. Germline V lookup: CDR1 SGHRS, CDR2 YFSETQ. This CDR3 contains 15 residues. CDR3 coding DNA: TGCGCCAGCAGCTTGGTAGGGGAGCGGGAAGGGACCCAGTACTTC. Its protein is CASSLVGEREGTQYF. The complete variable domain, with remaining parts taken from reference TRBV5-1 and TRBJ2-5, reads KAGVTQTPRYLIKTRGQQVTLSCSPISGHRSVSWYQQTPGQGLQFLFEYFSETQRNKGNFPGRFSGRQFSNSRSEMNVSTLELGDSALYLCASSLVGEREGTQYFGPGTRLLVL.

The rearrangement joins TRBV7-3 to TRBJ2-3; the match to TRBD2 covers 8 bases. With 1 base clipped from V and 2 bases from J, the junction kept 8 bases outside the gene matches. The CDR3 contains 17 residues. Germline assignment: CDR1 SGHTA and CDR2 FQGTGA. CDR3 nucleotide sequence: TGTGCCAGCAGCTTAATAGGAGCGGGGGCCCTCACAGATACGCAGTATTTT. Protein: CASSLIGAGALTDTQYF.

The chain has TRBV6-2 or TRBV6-3 and TRBJ2-4; 11 positions agree with TRBD2. The CDR3 is 15 residues long. Germline V CDR1 and CDR2: MNHEY, SVGEGT. V shed 6 bases and J 2 bases; nucleotides not matched to a gene: 3. The CDR3 is CASSWTSGSKNIQYF. The CDR3 DNA reads as TGTGCCAGCAGCTGGACTAGCGGGTCCAAAAACATTCAGTACTTC.

The chain carries TRBV19 and TRBJ2-3; D possibly corresponds to TRBD1 (5 bases). The CDR3 sequence is 11 residues long. The V gene lost 6 bases and the J gene lost 4 bases, with 5 bases spanning the gap. Germline V gene data show CDR1 as LNHDA and CDR2 as SQIVND (reference sequence). This chain's CDR3 is CASRTADTQYF. The CDR3 DNA is TGTGCCAGTAGGACAGCAGATACGCAGTATTTT.

The CDR3 reads CASSLWGPGANVLTF. The DNA of the CDR3 is TGTGCCAGCAGCTTGTGGGGGCCTGGGGCCAACGTCCTGACTTTC. The chain uses TRBV5-6 and TRBJ2-6; weak D call: TRBD1 (6 bases). This CDR3 region has 15 residues. Between the trimmed V and J ends, which lost 1 base and 2 bases, there was a span of 7 bases. Germline loops: CDR1 SGHDT, CDR2 YYEEEE.

The chain is built from TRBV4-3 and TRBJ2-2, with 9 bases identical to TRBD2. Per germline, CDR1 LGHNA and CDR2 YSLEER. With V trimmed by 4 bases and J by 1 base, 4 bases remained unmatched. This CDR3 region has 16 residues. In nucleotides, the CDR3 is TGCGCCAGCAGCCGCGGACTAGCGCTGAACACCGGGGAGCTGTTTTTT. Amino acid sequence: CASSRGLALNTGELFF.